This is a list of T cell receptor beta chains from one sample in a study of blood T cells in healthy people across ages. Each CDR3 protein is one row after TCRdb ran MiXCR on the 5' RACE reads. The table has nearly 1 million distinct CDR3 sequences, roughly half seen once; the top ten hold 20% to 25%. What was sequenced was blood. Receptors originate from a woman aged 55-70 years in good health. CDR3s include the opening cysteine and the closing phenylalanine or tryptophan. The order of the fields is V gene, J gene, clone size, D gene, CDR3 DNA, CDR3 protein. The D gene is left open where the match is weak. Size tells how often a clone was seen (once, few, many) or the class of an expanded clone, and some rows leave it out.

TRBV27,TRBJ2-1,-,-,TGTGCCAGCAGTTCAATCAGCTACAATGAGCAGTTCTTC,CASSSISYNEQFF
TRBV4-1,TRBJ2-7,-,TRBD2,TGCGCCAGCAGCCAACCCGGGACTAGCGGATACAATGAGCAGTACTTC,CASSQPGTSGYNEQYF
TRBV20-1,TRBJ2-1,-,-,TGCAGTGCTCGCCCATATCAGTACGGATACAATGAGCAGTTCTTC,CSARPYQYGYNEQFF
TRBV6-6,TRBJ1-4,-,-,TGTGCCAGCAGTTACAGGGATAATGAAAAACTGTTTTTT,CASSYRDNEKLFF
TRBV28,TRBJ2-6,-,TRBD2,TGTGCCAGCAGGGAGACTAGCGGGAACTCTGGGGCCAACGTCCTGACTTTC,CASRETSGNSGANVLTF
TRBV15,TRBJ2-3,once,TRBD2,TGTGCCACGCTCCCCGGTCCAGCGGGGAGCACAGATACGCAGTGTTTT,CATLPGPAGSTDTQCF
TRBV5-5,TRBJ2-3,-,TRBD2,TGTGCCAGCAGCACCGGACTAGCGTCCCGAGGCTATACGCAGTATTTT,CASSTGLASRGYTQYF
TRBV7-2,TRBJ2-3,few,TRBD2,TGTGCCAGCAGCTTTGCACCCCTAGCGGGAGGGGGAGATACGCAGTATTTT,CASSFAPLAGGGDTQYF
TRBV9,TRBJ2-7,-,-,TGTGCCAGCAGCGTAGGGGCGACAGCCCTACCCTACGAGCAGTACTTC,CASSVGATALPYEQYF
TRBV20-1,TRBJ2-1,once,-,TGCAGTGCTGCGTCTTCCTACAATGTGCAGTTCTTC,CSAASSYNVQFF
TRBV20-1,TRBJ2-7,few,TRBD2,TGCAGTGCTAGAGAGGGGCTCGGGAGGGATCGCCCCGACGAGCAGTACTTC,CSAREGLGRDRPDEQYF
TRBV7-2,TRBJ1-4,-,-,TGTGCCAGCAGCTTAGCAAGGACAAGGGAAAAACTGTTTTTT,CASSLARTREKLFF
TRBV18,TRBJ2-2,few,-,TGTGCCAGCTCACCAGGAACCCAGCTTGGCGGGGAGCTGTTTTTT,CASSPGTQLGGELFF
TRBV12-3/TRBV12-4,TRBJ2-6,-,TRBD2,TGTGCCAGCAGTTTAGTTCTAGCGGGAGACGTCCTGACTTTC,CASSLVLAGDVLTF
TRBV3-1,TRBJ2-5,-,TRBD2,TGTGCCAGCAGCCAATCTAGCGGGTCTCAAGAGACCCAGTACTTC,CASSQSSGSQETQYF
TRBV20-1,TRBJ2-7,-,TRBD2,TGCAGTGCCAGGACTAGCGGGACCGCCTACGAGCAGTACTTC,CSARTSGTAYEQYF
TRBV20-1,TRBJ2-5,-,-,TGCAGTTGCCACGGGGGCGGAGAGACCCAGTACTTC,CSCHGGGETQYF
TRBV7-9,TRBJ2-5,-,-,TGTGCCAGCAGCTTAAGCCTGGGAATGGGGGAAGAGCAGTACTTC,CASSLSLGMGEEQYF
TRBV27,TRBJ2-7,-,-,TGTGCCAGCAGTGCCTGGACAGCCTACGAGCAGTACTTC,CASSAWTAYEQYF
TRBV6-2/TRBV6-3,TRBJ1-5,-,-,TGTGCCAGCAGCCGGACGGGAAGTCAGCCCCAGCATTTT,CASSRTGSQPQHF
TRBV3-1,TRBJ2-3,few,-,TGTGCCAGCACCACAGGGTCCACAGATACGCAGTATTTT,CASTTGSTDTQYF
TRBV4-1,TRBJ2-7,-,-,TGCGCCAGCAGCCAAGCGGGGGGACACTACGAGCAGTACTTC,CASSQAGGHYEQYF
TRBV4-1,TRBJ2-4,-,TRBD1,TGCGCCAGCAGCCGGGGACAGGGAGGGGAAAACATTCAGTACTTC,CASSRGQGGENIQYF
TRBV2,TRBJ1-1,once,-,TGTGCCAGCAGGGTGGACTGGAACACTGAAGCTTTCTTT,CASRVDWNTEAFF
TRBV29-1,TRBJ2-1,many,TRBD1,TGCAGCGTTGAGGGAGCCACCACAGACAGGGGCGAGTTCTTC,CSVEGATTDRGEFF
TRBV10-3,TRBJ1-2,-,-,TGTGCCATCAGTGAGCCGGCGGAAACGAACTATGGCTACACCTTC,CAISEPAETNYGYTF
TRBV29-1,TRBJ2-5,many,-,TGCAGCGTTGAAGGGAGTTCGACAGTGCGGGGAGAGACCCAGTACTTC,CSVEGSSTVRGETQYF
TRBV6-2/TRBV6-3,TRBJ1-4,few,-,TGTGCCAGCAGCCCGGTTAATGAAAAACTGTTTTTT,CASSPVNEKLFF
TRBV28,TRBJ2-7,-,-,TGTGCCAGCAAGAGGGGAAGGTCCCTCGAGCAGTACTTC,CASKRGRSLEQYF
TRBV2,TRBJ2-7,-,-,TGTGCCGGCAGTGCAGGGCTAACCTACGAGCAGTACTTC,CAGSAGLTYEQYF
TRBV6-5,TRBJ2-5,few,TRBD2,TGTGCCAGCAGTCCACGGACTAGCGGGAGAGAGACCCAGTACTTC,CASSPRTSGRETQYF
TRBV6-6,TRBJ2-3,few,TRBD2,TGTGCCAGCAGTTTCTCAAGCGGGGTGGATACGCAGTATTTT,CASSFSSGVDTQYF
TRBV4-1,TRBJ2-5,-,-,TGCGCCAGCGGCCGGGGGACAGCCGAAGAGACCCAGTACTTC,CASGRGTAEETQYF
TRBV10-3,TRBJ2-5,few,-,TGTGCCATCAGTGAGTCGGCGGCAGAGGCAGAGACCCAGTACTTC,CAISESAAEAETQYF
TRBV12-3/TRBV12-4,TRBJ2-3,-,-,TGTGCCAGCCACAAGCGAGGGTTGATGAACACAGATACGCAGTATTTT,CASHKRGLMNTDTQYF